This T cell receptor (beta chain) was profiled in a study of technical replicates of blood from a few donors. The data were produced by immunoSEQ multiplex PCR, yet TCRdb's version contains in-frame clones alone and is incomplete. The repertoire consists of 70,000 to 85,000 clones, with approximately 92% occurring once and the leading ten covering 0.42%. This clone was observed a single time. V dropped 3 bases and J dropped 5 bases, with 16 bases sitting between them. Germline CDR1 is LNHDA and CDR2 is SQIVND (reference sequence). The CDR3 extends over 15 amino acids. V gene TRBV19 combines with J gene TRBJ1-2, with a weak D call TRBD1 (6 bases). The sequencing input was T cells isolated from PBMCs. This TCR came from a human donor in good health. Written as DNA, the CDR3 is TGTGCCAGTAGTATCCCACAAGACAGGCGTTATGGCTACACCTTC. Amino acids: CASSIPQDRRYGYTF.